The 30 T cell receptor beta chains given below trace back to one sample, sequenced in a study of molecular identifiers for immune sequencing clone quantification. TCRdb fed the PCR reads into MiXCR, producing one record per CDR3 protein. The sample lists around 480,000 distinct CDR3 sequences; about a fifth were seen once. The sample comprised naive CD8+ T cells from blood, with Jurkat cell RNA spiked in. Described subset: FACS-sorted CD8+CD4-CCR7+CD45RA+ naive T cells. These TCRs come from a human donor in good health. Some libraries in this study had Jurkat cell RNA spiked in.

In this sample, this clonotype turned up a few times. This chain links TRBV7-6 with TRBJ2-1; D unclear. Germline V lookup: CDR1 SGHVS, CDR2 FNYEAQ. The CDR3 is 13 amino acids. V was clipped by 5 bases and J by 9 bases, with 14 bases between them. The CDR3 spells CASSLGRFTEQFF. The CDR3 DNA sequence: TGTGCCAGCAGCCTAGGACGGTTTACTGAGCAGTTCTTC.

Regarding this clonotype: With a much larger clone just one base away, this may be a read error. This likely comes from a read error, as the CDR3 has no conserved phenylalanine or tryptophan at its end. The CDR3: CAILNTEAFS. CDR3 bases: TGTGCCATCCTAAACACTGAAGCTTTCTCT. The chain joins TRBV12-3 or TRBV12-4 to TRBJ1-1; D gene unclear. CDR3 length: 10 residues. Trimming left V 10 bases short and J 2 bases short, with 5 bases between.

For this clonotype: With a much larger clone just one base away, this may be a read error. V and J are TRBV5-4 and TRBJ2-1, with 9 bases that match TRBD1. Germline CDR1 SGHNT, CDR2 YYREEE (reference sequence). The CDR3 is 14 residues long. As DNA, the CDR3 is TGTGCCAGCAGCTTGGAGGACAGGGGAGGTGAGCGGTTCTTC. Translated, it gives CASSLEDRGGERFF. Using reference TRBV5-4 and TRBJ2-1 for the parts outside the CDR3, the full variable domain is ETGVTQSPTHLIKTRGQQVTLRCSSQSGHNTVSWYQQALGQGPQFIFQYYREEENGRGNFPPRFSGLQFPNYSSELNVNALELDDSALYLCASSLEDRGGERFFGPGTRLTVL.

This chain connects TRBV12-3 or TRBV12-4 to TRBJ1-1; perhaps TRBD1 as D (5 bases). The CDR3 is 16 residues long. The V gene lost 6 bases and the J gene lost 6 bases, with 23 bases spanning the gap. This CDR3 reads CASSPPGIGASAEAFF. CDR3 nucleotide sequence: TGTGCCAGCAGCCCGCCGGGGATAGGGGCCTCCGCTGAAGCTTTCTTT.

This rearrangement joins TRBV2 to TRBJ2-7; 9 bases are a match to TRBD1. After removal of 11 bases from V and 0 bases from J, the junction contained 5 bases not matched to a gene. The CDR3 is 13 residues long. CDR1 is SNHLY, CDR2 FYNNEI, per germline. CDR3 coding DNA: TGTGCCGCAGGGACAGGGAGCTCCTACGAGCAGTACTTC. It encodes CAAGTGSSYEQYF.

In this sample, this clonotype turned up many times. This chain uses TRBV7-9 with TRBJ1-2; D is ambiguous. The V gene's germline CDR1 is SEHNR and CDR2 FQNEAQ (reference sequence). This CDR3 contains 14 residues. The V end lost 1 base, the J end lost 7 bases, and 13 bases lay between the germline ends. The CDR3 DNA reads as TGTGCCAGCAGCTTAGGCCCCCTCCAGACTGGCTACACCTTC. Protein sequence: CASSLGPLQTGYTF.

At least ten counts were recorded for this clonotype. This chain uses TRBV4-3 with TRBJ2-3; perhaps TRBD2 as D (5 bases). V lost 4 bases, J lost 2 bases, and 16 bases lay in between. CDR1 is LGHNA and CDR2 is YSLEER in the germline V gene. CDR3 length equals 16 residues. The CDR3 DNA follows: TGCGCCAGCAGCCCCATGGGAGCGCGGCCCACAGATACGCAGTATTTT. Translation gives CASSPMGARPTDTQYF.

This clonotype was found many times. The CDR3 DNA follows: TGCAGTGCTAGCGTGGACAGCATGAGCTCCTACGAGCAGTACTTC. Translation gives CSASVDSMSSYEQYF. The genes are TRBV20-1 and TRBJ2-7; D may be TRBD1 (6 bases). CDR3 length: 15 residues. V gave up 3 bases and J gave up 0 bases, with 15 bases separating them. Germline CDR1 is DFQATT and CDR2 is SNEGSKA (reference sequence).

As to this clonotype: It may be a read error: a sequence one base away is much more abundant. The chain has TRBV7-8 and TRBJ2-1; either TRBD1 or TRBD2 may supply D (6 bases each). Germline V gene data show CDR1 as SGHVS and CDR2 as FQNEAQ. With 2 bases removed from V and 0 bases from J, the gap between germline ends came to 17 bases. The CDR3 contains 18 residues. CDR3 coding DNA: TGTGCCAGCAGCTTAATCATGGGGGGCCCGAGCTCCTACAATGAGCAGTTCTTC. Translated: CASSLIMGGPSSYNEQFF.

This sequence joins TRBV7-8 and TRBJ1-1; TRBD1 is a possible D gene (6 bases). Germline lookup yields CDR1 SGHVS and CDR2 FQNEAQ. Trimming pared 1 base from V and 5 bases from J, leaving 17 bases between. The CDR3 runs to 16 residues. The CDR3 sequence is CASSLGNRGQWTEAFF. The CDR3 DNA follows: TGTGCCAGCAGCTTAGGTAATCGGGGGCAATGGACTGAAGCTTTCTTT.

This clonotype occurred many times. The gene calls are TRBV7-9 and TRBJ2-3; 7 positions match TRBD2. The junction had 10 bases not matched to a gene; V was cut back by 8 bases and J by 2 bases. Germline assignment: CDR1 SEHNR and CDR2 FQNEAQ (reference sequence). This CDR3 is built from 15 residues. The DNA of the CDR3 is TGTGCCAGCCTGGTGGGGGGGGGTGTCACAGATACGCAGTATTTT. It encodes CASLVGGGVTDTQYF.

The J gene is TRBJ2-1, the V gene TRBV28; the D gene is possibly TRBD2 (5 bases). Trimming took off 6 bases at V and 0 bases at J, with 15 bases between the two ends. Germline loops: CDR1 MDHEN, CDR2 SYDVKM. The CDR3 has 16 amino acids. This CDR3 is CASRRLLPASYNEQFF. For the CDR3, the DNA is TGTGCCAGCAGAAGACTACTCCCCGCCTCCTACAATGAGCAGTTCTTC.

The rearrangement links TRBV27 to TRBJ1-1; TRBD1 matches 8 bases. Per the germline V gene, CDR1 is MNHEY and CDR2 is SMNVEV (reference sequence). The CDR3 is 16 residues long. Trimming took 6 bases from V and 0 from J; bases not matched to a gene: 9. The CDR3 nucleotides are TGTGCCAGCAGAACTCGACAGGGGAAAATGAACACTGAAGCTTTCTTT. Encoded protein: CASRTRQGKMNTEAFF.

Comment on this clonotype: A single base separates this from a much larger clone, so it may be a read error. A read error is likely, as this CDR3 ends without the conserved phenylalanine or tryptophan. The chain has TRBV29-1 and TRBJ2-7; TRBD2 matches at 8 bases. CDR3 length: 11 residues. Germline CDR1 and CDR2: SQVTM and ANQGSEA. V shed 3 bases, J shed 6 bases, and the junction held 1 base outside the gene matches. Here the CDR3 DNA reads TGCAGCGTTGAGGGACTAGTCGAGCAGTACCTC. It yields the protein CSVEGLVEQYL.

The table lists this clonotype with a few counts. In DNA form, the CDR3 reads TGTGCCAGCAGTTTTAGTTCGGGCGGGGGCACTGAAGCTTTCTTT. This translates into CASSFSSGGGTEAFF. The chain couples TRBV12-3 or TRBV12-4 to TRBJ1-1; maybe TRBD1 (5 bases). The CDR3 consists of 15 residues. The V end lost 3 bases, the J end lost 4 bases, and 15 bases lay between the germline ends.

This clonotype was found a few times. V gene TRBV5-1 combines with J gene TRBJ2-1; 11 nucleotides align to TRBD2. Germline-derived CDR1 and CDR2 are SGHRS and YFSETQ. Trimming cost V 0 bases and J 4 bases; bases outside gene matches: 6. The CDR3 totals 17 residues. The CDR3 protein is CASSLATSGGSYNEQFF. The DNA of the CDR3 is TGCGCCAGCAGCTTGGCCACTAGCGGGGGTAGTTACAATGAGCAGTTCTTC. Using reference TRBV5-1 and TRBJ2-1 for the parts outside the CDR3, the full variable domain is KAGVTQTPRYLIKTRGQQVTLSCSPISGHRSVSWYQQTPGQGLQFLFEYFSETQRNKGNFPGRFSGRQFSNSRSEMNVSTLELGDSALYLCASSLATSGGSYNEQFFGPGTRLTVL.

This clonotype was seen many times. The CDR3 reads CASSLSRDSNQPQHF. In DNA, the CDR3 is TGTGCCAGCAGCCTGTCCCGGGACAGCAATCAGCCCCAGCATTTT. The chain is built from TRBV7-6 and TRBJ1-5; a possible D gene is TRBD1 (5 bases). The CDR3 consists of 15 residues. Trimming removed 5 bases at V and 1 base at J, with 12 bases between. Germline CDR1 and CDR2: SGHVS and FNYEAQ.

With respect to this clonotype: One end of the junction does not line up with germline, which may come from a read error. The chain uses TRBV7-8 and TRBJ2-7; possibly TRBD1 for D (5 bases). The germline V gene has CDR1 SGHVS and CDR2 FQNEAQ. The CDR3 sequence is 12 residues long. The CDR3 DNA reads as TGTGCCAGCAGCTTCAGGGTAGACGAGCGGTACTTC. Translation: CASSFRVDERYF.

Concerning this clonotype: This may stem from a read error, because a much larger clone lies one nucleotide away. The V call is TRBV4-2, the J call TRBJ2-7; possibly TRBD1 or TRBD2 for D (5 bases each). This CDR3 is built from 13 residues. Trimming removed 8 bases from V and 4 bases from J, with 15 bases in between. CDR1 and CDR2 (germline): LGHNA, YNFKEQ. CDR3 nucleotide sequence: TGTGCCAGCCGTGGGCTAGGGACGTACGAGCAGTACTTC. This codes for CASRGLGTYEQYF.

The rearrangement uses TRBV5-4 and TRBJ2-5, with D maybe TRBD2 (6 bases). Trimming removed 9 bases from V and 4 bases from J, with 22 bases in between. Germline loops: CDR1 SGHNT, CDR2 YYREEE (reference sequence). This CDR3 is built from 15 residues. CDR3 bases: TGTGCCACCGGGTTCGGCGGAGGGGCTATAGAGACCCAGTACTTC. This encodes CATGFGGGAIETQYF. The full variable domain, in which reference TRBV5-4 and TRBJ2-5 provide the parts outside the CDR3, is ETGVTQSPTHLIKTRGQQVTLRCSSQSGHNTVSWYQQALGQGPQFIFQYYREEENGRGNFPPRFSGLQFPNYSSELNVNALELDDSALYLCATGFGGGAIETQYFGPGTRLLVL.

The chain employs TRBV6-1 and TRBJ2-7, with TRBD1 as a possible D gene (6 bases). CDR1 is MNHNS, CDR2 SASEGT, per germline. The CDR3 spans 12 residues. The ends were cut back, 3 bases at V and 6 bases at J, with 9 bases in the middle. The CDR3 coding sequence is TGTGCCAGCAGTGAGGGACACCTCGAGCAGTACTTC. Its translation is CASSEGHLEQYF.

Note on this clonotype: A much more abundant neighbour one base away suggests this may be a read error. V is TRBV6-2 or TRBV6-3 and J is TRBJ1-1; no firm D call. Germline CDR1 is MNHEY and CDR2 is SVGEGT. The CDR3 totals 14 residues. The CDR3 sequence is CTSSYSVWHTEAFF. The CDR3, as DNA: TGTACCAGCAGTTACTCTGTGTGGCATACTGAAGCTTTCTTT.

The gene calls are TRBV20-1 and TRBJ2-6, with TRBD1 matching over 7 bases. There are 16 residues in the CDR3. After removal of 7 bases from V and 0 bases from J, the junction contained 9 bases not matched to a gene. From germline, CDR1 is DFQATT and CDR2 SNEGSKA (reference sequence). Written as DNA, the CDR3 is TGCAGTGTCCGGGACAGAGAATCCTCTGGGGCCAACGTCCTGACTTTC. Residues: CSVRDRESSGANVLTF.

This clonotype was detected many times. The rearrangement uses TRBV4-3 and TRBJ2-1; possible D gene TRBD2, 6 bases. Trimming stripped 4 bases from V and 4 bases from J, with 17 bases between. There are 16 residues in the CDR3. Germline-derived CDR1 and CDR2 are LGHNA and YSLEER. The CDR3 sequence is CASSPSGGTGYNEQFF. As DNA, the CDR3 is TGCGCCAGCAGCCCCTCCGGAGGGACGGGATACAATGAGCAGTTCTTC.

Points on this clonotype: A much larger clone differs from this one at a single base, so this may be a read error. This sequence joins TRBV6-1 and TRBJ2-3, with D maybe TRBD1 (5 bases). Per the germline V gene, CDR1 is MNHNS and CDR2 is SASEGT. V gave up 6 bases and J gave up 4 bases, with 14 bases separating them. The CDR3 extends over 14 amino acids. The CDR3 DNA follows: TGTGCCAGCAGGGACCTACAGGACGCAGATACGCAGTATTTT. This codes for CASRDLQDADTQYF.

At least ten counts were recorded for this clonotype. The chain recombines TRBV14 with TRBJ2-5, with 8 bases identical to TRBD2. CDR3 length equals 13 residues. V shed 5 bases and J 2 bases; nucleotides not matched to a gene: 1. The germline gives CDR1 SGHDN, CDR2 FVKESK. The CDR3: CASSRLAQETQYF. CDR3 nucleotide sequence: TGTGCCAGCAGCAGACTAGCGCAAGAGACCCAGTACTTC.

The table lists this clonotype with many counts. CDR3 sequence: CASSSLWGGTEAFF. CDR3 DNA sequence: TGTGCCAGCAGCTCGCTTTGGGGAGGCACTGAAGCTTTCTTT. The V and J genes are TRBV7-6 and TRBJ1-1; D gene ambiguous. The CDR3 runs 14 residues. Per the germline V gene, CDR1 is SGHVS and CDR2 is FNYEAQ. The V gene lost 4 bases and the J gene lost 4 bases, with 13 bases spanning the gap.

This clonotype was picked up a small number of times. V is TRBV7-9 and J is TRBJ2-7; TRBD1 agrees at 8 bases. The germline gives CDR1 SEHNR, CDR2 FQNEAQ (reference sequence). CDR3 size: 16 residues. V trimming: 5 bases; J trimming: 7 bases; junction bases outside the gene matches: 16. The CDR3 reads CASSGRSGTGGLEQYF. In DNA, the CDR3 is TGTGCCAGCAGCGGGCGTTCCGGGACAGGAGGACTGGAGCAGTACTTC.

This clonotype was seen a handful of times. The CDR3 is CASSPLGLADAANTGELFF. CDR3 DNA: TGTGCCAGCAGCCCTCTTGGTCTAGCGGACGCCGCCAACACCGGGGAGCTGTTTTTT. The J gene is TRBJ2-2, the V gene TRBV3-1; 7 nucleotides match TRBD2. The CDR3 sequence is 19 residues long. Trimming cost V 4 bases and J 2 bases; bases outside gene matches: 16. Per germline, CDR1 LGHDT and CDR2 YNNKEL (reference sequence).

This clonotype has just a few counts. The chain has TRBV6-1 and TRBJ2-7; a possible D gene is TRBD2 (6 bases). V was pared by 4 bases and J by 3 bases, with 13 bases between. This CDR3 spans 14 amino acids. CDR1 is MNHNS and CDR2 is SASEGT in the germline V gene. The chain's CDR3 is CASSVGGEYYEQYF. The CDR3 DNA follows: TGTGCCAGCAGTGTCGGGGGAGAATACTACGAGCAGTACTTC.